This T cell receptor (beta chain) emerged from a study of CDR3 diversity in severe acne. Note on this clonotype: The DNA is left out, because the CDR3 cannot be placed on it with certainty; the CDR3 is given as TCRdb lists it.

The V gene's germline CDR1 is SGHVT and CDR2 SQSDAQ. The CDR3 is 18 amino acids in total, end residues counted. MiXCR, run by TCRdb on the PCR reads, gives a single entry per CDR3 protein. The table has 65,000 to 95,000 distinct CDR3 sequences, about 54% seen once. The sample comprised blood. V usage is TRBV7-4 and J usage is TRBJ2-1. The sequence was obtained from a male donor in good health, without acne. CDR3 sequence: CASSFYICSAQGYNEQFF.